The source of this TCR beta chain is a study of T cell responses to AZD1222 COVID-19 vaccine. Notes on the study in general: In the spike-specific TCR repertoire, nearly half reportedly target unmutated variant regions. Every sample of the repertoires postdated the peak T cell response.

This CDR3 is built from 12 residues. Germline CDR1 is MNHNS and CDR2 is SASEGT. V gave up 2 bases and J gave up 6 bases, with 5 bases separating them. Measured with immunoSEQ multiplex PCR; TCRdb has only the in-frame clones, and not every one. The sample contains 85,000 to 100,000 clones, 85% to 90% of which appear only once. Pooling of second doses given at about 4 or about 12 weeks was done. About this clone: Its antigen is still unknown.

The clonotype comes from an adult who received the AZD1222 COVID-19 vaccine. V usage is TRBV6-1 and J usage is TRBJ1-5; D is unresolved. Source: peripheral blood, taken 28 days after the second AZD1222 dose. CDR3: CASSEQLQPQHF. The DNA for the CDR3 is TGTGCCAGCAGTGAACAACTTCAGCCCCAGCATTTT.